This TCR beta chain emerged from a study of technical replicates of blood from several donors. After removal of 5 bases from V and 4 bases from J, the junction contained 8 bases not matched to a gene. This CDR3 comprises 16 residues. CDR1 and CDR2 (germline): SGHDN, FVKESK. Sequenced by immunoSEQ multiplex PCR; TCRdb stores in-frame clones only, minus some. The sample lists about 79,000 clones; 75% to 95% were seen once. V is TRBV14 and J is TRBJ2-1; 10 bases line up with TRBD2. The specimen sequenced was T cells isolated from PBMCs. The sequence was collected from a human donor in good health. Some clones in this sample may be carry-over from other donors' samples. CDR3 coding DNA: TGTGCCAGCAGCTCCTCTAGCGGGAGAAAATACAATGAGCAGTTCTTC. Its translation: CASSSSSGRKYNEQFF.